The rows below give T cell receptor beta chains drawn from one sample of a study of OX40 agonist ivuxolimab in advanced cancers. TCRdb's copy holds only in-frame clones and misses some; the assay was immunoSEQ multiplex PCR. The data contain approximately 47,000 clones, 70% to 90% of them seen just once; the ten biggest clones take up 1.9%. Sequences were derived from CD4+ or CD8+ T cells sorted from blood, sampled in a trial of the OX40 agonist ivuxolimab. These receptor sequences come from an adult with an advanced solid tumor such as melanoma, head and neck, liver or kidney cancer. CDR3s include the opening cysteine and the closing phenylalanine or tryptophan. The D gene is left open where the match is weak. Not every row has a clone size; where given, it reads once, few, many or a size class.

v_call	clone_size	d_call	j_call	cdr3_aa	cdr3_nt
TRBV7-2	-	-	TRBJ2-7	CASSPGGSSYEQYF	TGTGCCAGCAGCCCTGGGGGGAGCTCCTACGAGCAGTACTTC
TRBV7-9	-	TRBD1	TRBJ2-3	CASSPGTASPSTDTQYF	TGTGCCAGCAGCCCCGGGACAGCAAGCCCTAGCACAGATACGCAGTATTTT
TRBV30	-	TRBD1	TRBJ1-5	CAWSPPPSGQGVDQPQHF	TGTGCCTGGAGTCCCCCCCCCTCGGGACAGGGGGTTGATCAGCCCCAGCATTTT
TRBV5-4	once	-	TRBJ2-7	CASREVVGSYGQYF	TGTGCCAGCAGGGAGGTGGTAGGGTCCTACGGGCAGTACTTC
TRBV19	-	-	TRBJ2-3	CASSIRGKRTDTQYF	TGTGCCAGTAGTATAAGGGGGAAGCGGACAGATACGCAGTATTTT
TRBV11-1	-	TRBD1	TRBJ1-6	CASSPQGDNSPLHF	TGTGCCAGCAGCCCACAGGGGGACAATTCACCCCTCCACTTT
TRBV6-5	-	-	TRBJ2-7	CASSYRGSSYEQYF	TGTGCCAGCAGTTACCGCGGTAGCTCCTACGAGCAGTACTTC
TRBV6-1	-	TRBD1	TRBJ2-6	CASSAGTGVGANVLTF	TGTGCCAGCAGTGCCGGGACAGGGGTTGGGGCCAACGTCCTGACTTTC
TRBV6-5	-	TRBD2	TRBJ2-5	CASGGLAKETQYF	TGTGCCAGCGGGGGACTAGCGAAAGAGACCCAGTACTTC
TRBV5-1	-	TRBD1	TRBJ1-2	CASSSDRGREGYTF	TGCGCCAGCAGCTCGGACAGGGGCAGGGAGGGCTACACCTTC
TRBV9	-	-	TRBJ2-2	CASSVGPGPDGGELFF	TGTGCCAGCAGCGTAGGTCCAGGGCCAGACGGCGGGGAGCTGTTTTTT
TRBV6-6	-	TRBD1	TRBJ1-2	CASSYSTGQGHYGYTF	TGTGCCAGCAGTTACTCGACAGGACAGGGGCACTATGGCTACACCTTC
TRBV25-1	-	-	TRBJ1-4	CASSEFLTTNEKLFF	TGTGCCAGCAGTGAATTTTTGACAACTAATGAAAAACTGTTTTTT
TRBV7-9	-	-	TRBJ1-4	CASSSPLGSRNEKLFF	TGTGCCAGCAGCTCACCCTTGGGGTCGCGGAATGAAAAACTGTTTTTT
TRBV2	-	-	TRBJ1-1	CASSEYFWGGNTEAFF	TGTGCCAGCAGTGAATATTTCTGGGGCGGGAACACTGAAGCTTTCTTT
TRBV5-6	once	TRBD2	TRBJ2-1	CASSLLGSGGYNEQFF	TGTGCCAGCAGCTTATTAGGTAGCGGGGGATACAATGAGCAGTTCTTC
TRBV2	-	TRBD2	TRBJ2-7	CASKNTGLGEGQYF	TGTGCCAGCAAGAACACGGGGCTCGGGGAGGGGCAGTACTTC
TRBV5-4	-	TRBD2	TRBJ2-1	CASSQSQLAGGNNEQFF	TGTGCCAGCAGCCAATCCCAACTAGCGGGAGGGAACAATGAGCAGTTCTTC
TRBV15	once	-	TRBJ1-5	CATSRDKGGSNQPQHF	TGTGCCACCAGCAGAGATAAGGGGGGAAGCAATCAGCCCCAGCATTTT
TRBV2	-	-	TRBJ2-5	CASSWTGRETQYF	TGTGCCAGCAGTTGGACGGGCCGAGAGACCCAGTACTTC
TRBV19	few	-	TRBJ2-7	CASSIYGSHEQYF	TGTGCCAGTAGTATATACGGTTCCCACGAGCAGTACTTC
TRBV5-1	once	TRBD1	TRBJ2-5	CASSMDRVKETQYF	TGCGCCAGCAGCATGGACAGGGTAAAAGAGACCCAGTACTTC
TRBV6-4	few	-	TRBJ2-2	CATSRDTGELFF	TGTGCCACCTCAAGAGACACCGGGGAGCTGTTTTTT
TRBV18	-	-	TRBJ1-1	CASSPQGRGTEAFF	TGTGCCAGCTCACCTCAGGGTCGAGGCACTGAAGCTTTCTTT